This passage covers 29 T cell receptor beta chains from one sample sequenced in a study of neurological immune-mediated disorders (dated by TCRdb to about 2019). Library construction relied on 5' RACE. Sequencing was carried out with an Illumina HiSeq 2500. TCRdb ran its own pipeline on the public reads, namely fastp trimming at Q25 and MiXCR clone calling, and kept in-frame beta chains. Rows merge per CDR3 protein into single entries with the most common DNA and genes. The sample table shows about 49,000 distinct CDR3 sequences, and about a tenth are seen once. The top ten hold 1.5% to 2% of the sample. The time point label, as the study defines it: longitudinal time-point 1 (baseline). Specimen: PBMCs. These TCRs come from a woman between 40 and 55 years old in good health.

The table lists this clonotype with many counts. The chain links TRBV4-3 to TRBJ1-2, with 9 nucleotides matching TRBD1. V gave up 0 bases and J gave up 4 bases; unmatched junction bases: 3. CDR3 size: 15 residues. Germline V gives CDR1 LGHNA, CDR2 YSLEER. The CDR3 DNA reads TGCGCCAGCAGCCAAGAGGACAGGGGCCTCTATGGCTACACCTTC. Its translation is CASSQEDRGLYGYTF.

This clonotype appeared many times. The chain uses TRBV3-1 and TRBJ2-7; D gene uncertain. The germline gives CDR1 LGHDT, CDR2 YNNKEL (reference sequence). Between the trimmed V and J ends, which lost 3 bases and 4 bases, there was a span of 7 bases. This CDR3 has 12 residues. CDR3 region: CASSQGQYEQYF. The CDR3 DNA is TGTGCCAGCAGCCAGGGCCAATACGAGCAGTACTTC.

This clonotype was detected many times. The CDR3 loop is CASRAGTGGYNEQFF. The CDR3 DNA sequence: TGTGCCAGCAGAGCCGGGACAGGGGGCTACAATGAGCAGTTCTTC. This chain links TRBV12-3 or TRBV12-4 with TRBJ2-1; 11 bases are shared with TRBD1. The CDR3 spans 15 residues. V shed 6 bases, J shed 3 bases, and the junction held 4 bases outside the gene matches.

This clonotype ranks as medium-sized. This chain uses TRBV5-1 with TRBJ1-2; D perhaps matches TRBD1 (6 bases). CDR3 length: 13 amino acids. Germline loops: CDR1 SGHRS, CDR2 YFSETQ. V shed 4 bases and J shed 2 bases, with 9 bases lying between them. In nucleotides, the CDR3 is TGCGCCAGCAGCACAGGACAGAACTATGGCTACACCTTC. This translates into CASSTGQNYGYTF.

This clonotype was counted many times. The chain is built from TRBV7-2 and TRBJ2-7; D is undetermined. The V gene lost 5 bases and the J gene lost 1 base, with 15 bases spanning the gap. There are 15 residues in the CDR3. From germline, CDR1 is SGHTA and CDR2 FQGNSA. The CDR3, as DNA: TGTGCCAGCAGCAAGGGTCAGGTCAGGTCCTACGAGCAGTACTTC. Amino acids: CASSKGQVRSYEQYF.

This clonotype was found many times. The CDR3 is CASSLSGVHTEAFF. As DNA, the CDR3 is TGTGCCAGCAGTTTATCGGGGGTACACACTGAAGCTTTCTTT. The chain recombines TRBV27 with TRBJ1-1; a weak D match, TRBD1 (5 bases). Germline CDR1 and CDR2: MNHEY and SMNVEV (reference sequence). The CDR3 runs 14 residues. The V gene lost 0 bases and the J gene lost 3 bases, with 8 bases spanning the gap.

This clonotype was picked up many times. The rearrangement uses TRBV20-1 and TRBJ1-6; D remains ambiguous. This CDR3 comprises 15 residues. Germline V CDR1 and CDR2: DFQATT, SNEGSKA (reference sequence). V was clipped by 3 bases and J by 7 bases, with 16 bases between them. As DNA, the CDR3 is TGCAGTGCTAGTTTAGGGCCAACGGGAAATTCACCCCTCCACTTT. Protein: CSASLGPTGNSPLHF.

The sample holds many counts of this clonotype. This chain connects TRBV5-1 to TRBJ2-2; D ambiguous. CDR3 length equals 13 residues. Between the trimmed V and J ends, which lost 3 bases and 7 bases, there was a span of 10 bases. Germline CDR1 is SGHRS and CDR2 is YFSETQ. CDR3 loop: CASSSRPVGELFF. DNA for the CDR3: TGCGCCAGCAGCTCGCGGCCGGTCGGGGAGCTGTTTTTT.

Judged by abundance, this clonotype is medium-sized. The chain couples TRBV5-1 to TRBJ1-2; TRBD1 might be the D (5 bases). Germline CDR1 SGHRS, CDR2 YFSETQ. Trimming left V 0 bases short and J 2 bases short, with 5 bases between. The CDR3 consists of 13 residues. CDR3 bases: TGCGCCAGCAGCTTGGGACAGAACTATGGCTACACCTTC. This codes for CASSLGQNYGYTF.

This rearrangement joins TRBV6-6 to TRBJ2-3, with TRBD2 identical over 7 bases. V lost 6 bases to trimming and J lost 4 bases; unmatched junction nucleotides: 10. This CDR3 is built from 15 residues. The germline V gene has CDR1 MNHNY and CDR2 SVGAGI (reference sequence). CDR3 bases: TGTGCCAGCAGGACAGCGGGGAAAAGGGCAGATACGCAGTATTTT. It specifies CASRTAGKRADTQYF.

A remark on this clonotype: Since a much larger clone is just one base distant, this may be a read error. The genes are TRBV5-1 and TRBJ2-3; 10 bases map to TRBD2. Per germline, CDR1 SGHRS and CDR2 YFSETQ. CDR3 size: 16 residues. CDR3 region: CANSLETSGDADTQYF. The DNA for the CDR3 is TGCGCCAACAGCTTGGAAACTAGCGGGGACGCAGATACGCAGTATTTT. Full variable domain (rest looked up from reference TRBV5-1 and TRBJ2-3): KAGVTQTPRYLIKTRGQQVTLSCSPISGHRSVSWYQQTPGQGLQFLFEYFSETQRNKGNFPGRFSGRQFSNSRSEMNVSTLELGDSALYLCANSLETSGDADTQYFGPGTRLTVL.

About this clonotype itself: Compared with germline, one end of the junction differs, possibly owing to a read error. This chain joins TRBV7-8 and TRBJ2-7; D gene uncertain. Germline V gene lookup returns CDR1 SGHVS and CDR2 FQNEAQ. The CDR3 runs to 14 residues. CDR3 sequence reads: CANSPGGPPYEQYF. CDR3 bases: TGTGCCAACAGCCCGGGTGGTCCCCCCTACGAGCAGTACTTC.

This clonotype was seen ten or more times. This chain links TRBV20-1 with TRBJ2-3; D gene unclear. Looked up from germline, CDR1 is DFQATT and CDR2 is SNEGSKA (reference sequence). There are 16 residues in the CDR3. Deletions cut 1 base from V and 0 bases from J, with 14 bases between. The CDR3 region is CSARGLVGHSTDTQYF. The DNA of the CDR3 is TGCAGTGCTAGAGGCCTCGTCGGGCATAGCACAGATACGCAGTATTTT.

Comments on this clonotype: A read error may be the cause here, since a much bigger clone is one base away. V and J are TRBV7-8 and TRBJ1-2, with TRBD1 matching 9 bases. This CDR3 has 14 amino acids. The V gene's germline CDR1 is SGHVS and CDR2 FQNEAQ. CDR3 coding DNA: TGTACCAGCACCCTTGGGACAGGGCCCAGGGACTACACCTTC. Translation gives CTSTLGTGPRDYTF.

This clonotype was seen only a few times. This chain joins TRBV5-1 and TRBJ2-7; D gene ambiguous. Germline CDR1 reads SGHRS; CDR2 reads YFSETQ. The CDR3 runs to 15 residues. V lost 4 bases, J lost 0 bases, and 14 bases lay in between. CDR3 residues: CASSPAPTVSYEQYF. The CDR3 bases are TGCGCCAGCAGCCCGGCTCCGACGGTCTCCTACGAGCAGTACTTC.

This clonotype was observed at least ten times. The chain links TRBV7-2 to TRBJ2-7; no reliable D call. The CDR3 length is 15 residues. The germline CDR1 and CDR2 sequences are SGHTA and FQGNSA. Trimming shortened V by 0 bases and J by 0 bases, and 9 bases separated the two germline ends. This CDR3 is CASSLATLSSYEQYF. CDR3 sequence (DNA): TGTGCCAGCAGCTTAGCTACCTTGAGCTCCTACGAGCAGTACTTC.

There are a few counts of this clonotype. The V gene is TRBV5-1, the J gene TRBJ2-2; either TRBD1 or TRBD2 may supply D (7 bases each). Germline CDR1 SGHRS, CDR2 YFSETQ. V lost 7 bases and J 0 bases, leaving 16 bases between the germline ends. This CDR3 is built from 16 residues. In nucleotides, the CDR3 is TGCGCCAGCTCAACCGCAGGGGGGGCGAACACCGGGGAGCTGTTTTTT. Its protein is CASSTAGGANTGELFF.

This clonotype was detected ten times or more. This chain uses TRBV5-1 with TRBJ2-5; D remains unclear. Deletions cut 0 bases from V and 2 bases from J, with 2 bases between. This CDR3 has 12 amino acids. Germline-derived CDR1 and CDR2 are SGHRS and YFSETQ. Here the CDR3 DNA reads TGCGCCAGCAGCTTGGGGCAAGAGACCCAGTACTTC. Its protein is CASSLGQETQYF.

This clonotype was recorded at least ten times. The CDR3 sequence: CASSRLVLVGNQPQHF. CDR3 sequence (DNA): TGCGCCAGCAGCCGCCTCGTTCTTGTCGGGAATCAGCCCCAGCATTTT. The rearrangement joins TRBV4-1 to TRBJ1-5; D not certain. V was pared by 4 bases and J by 4 bases, with 17 bases between. The CDR3 length is 16 residues. Germline lookup yields CDR1 MGHRA and CDR2 YSYEKL.

There are many counts of this clonotype. V usage is TRBV7-2 and J usage is TRBJ2-3; 9 bases map to TRBD2. From germline, CDR1 is SGHTA and CDR2 FQGNSA. CDR3 length equals 19 residues. Trimming removed 0 bases from V and 4 bases from J; junction bases left unmatched: 14. The CDR3 spells CASSLAFSGTSRRADTQYF. The CDR3 bases are TGTGCCAGCAGCTTAGCGTTTTCGGGGACTAGCCGGCGAGCAGATACGCAGTATTTT.

This clonotype came up many times. The rearrangement uses TRBV5-1 and TRBJ1-1; 7 nucleotides align to TRBD1. The CDR3 consists of 12 residues. V was clipped by 4 bases and J by 6 bases; unmatched bases: 3. Germline V gives CDR1 SGHRS, CDR2 YFSETQ. CDR3 in amino acids: CASSIDRAEAFF. Here the CDR3 DNA reads TGCGCCAGCAGCATAGACAGGGCTGAAGCTTTCTTT. The entire variable domain, with the rest obtained from reference TRBV5-1 and TRBJ1-1, is as follows: KAGVTQTPRYLIKTRGQQVTLSCSPISGHRSVSWYQQTPGQGLQFLFEYFSETQRNKGNFPGRFSGRQFSNSRSEMNVSTLELGDSALYLCASSIDRAEAFFGQGTRLTVV.

Ten or more counts support this clonotype. This sequence joins TRBV12-3 or TRBV12-4 and TRBJ2-3; possible D gene TRBD2, 6 bases. CDR3 length: 14 residues. V gave up 5 bases and J gave up 0 bases, with 9 bases separating them. DNA for the CDR3: TGTGCCAGCAGTCCGGGAGCAAGCACAGATACGCAGTATTTT. Residues: CASSPGASTDTQYF.

The chain carries TRBV20-1 and TRBJ1-1; TRBD1 agrees at 9 bases. Per germline, CDR1 DFQATT and CDR2 SNEGSKA (reference sequence). CDR3 size: 15 residues. Trimming cost V 4 bases and J 7 bases; bases outside gene matches: 13. CDR3 DNA: TGCAGTGCTATCAATTCAACAGGGGGCGAGGTTGAAGCTTTCTTT. Translating gives CSAINSTGGEVEAFF.

In this sample, this clonotype turned up many times. The V gene is TRBV24-1, the J gene TRBJ2-1, with D perhaps matching TRBD1 (6 bases). Germline-derived CDR1 and CDR2 are KGHDR and SFDVKD. The V gene lost 3 bases and the J gene lost 12 bases, with 17 bases spanning the gap. The CDR3 consists of 14 residues. The CDR3 protein is CATSDRDRSRGQFF. The DNA for the CDR3 is TGTGCCACCAGTGATAGGGACCGCTCCAGGGGGCAGTTCTTC.

This clonotype occurred many times. The J gene is TRBJ2-7, the V gene TRBV20-1; 7 nucleotides line up with TRBD1. Trimming cost V 5 bases and J 6 bases; bases outside gene matches: 13. CDR3 length: 14 amino acids. The germline V gene has CDR1 DFQATT and CDR2 SNEGSKA (reference sequence). The CDR3, as DNA: TGCAGTGCTGGCCGGACAGGTGGAAATTCCGAGCAGTACTTC. Amino acid sequence: CSAGRTGGNSEQYF.

This clonotype was seen repeatedly, ten times or more. The V call is TRBV12-3 or TRBV12-4, the J call TRBJ1-6, with a tentative D call TRBD1 (5 bases). This CDR3 comprises 12 residues. V was clipped by 4 bases and J by 8 bases, with 6 bases between them. The CDR3, as DNA: TGTGCCAGCAGTTGGGGGGATTCACCCCTCCACTTT. Residues: CASSWGDSPLHF.

This clonotype has at least ten counts. The gene calls are TRBV5-1 and TRBJ1-6, with D possibly TRBD1 on 5 matching bases. V was clipped by 0 bases and J by 8 bases, with 6 bases between them. This CDR3 comprises 13 residues. Germline assignment: CDR1 SGHRS and CDR2 YFSETQ. The CDR3 coding sequence is TGCGCCAGCAGCTTGGGGGGGGATTCACCCCTCCACTTT. It encodes CASSLGGDSPLHF.

This clonotype was seen at least ten times. V and J are TRBV7-2 and TRBJ2-7, with unresolved D. The CDR3 contains 14 residues. V was clipped by 0 bases and J by 2 bases, with 8 bases between them. CDR1 is SGHTA, CDR2 FQGNSA, per germline. CDR3 amino acids: CASSLALLAYEQYF. The DNA for the CDR3 is TGTGCCAGCAGCTTAGCCCTCCTGGCCTACGAGCAGTACTTC.

The table lists this clonotype with many counts. CDR3 region: CASSSGTLNTEAFF. CDR3 DNA: TGTGCCAGCAGCTCCGGGACATTGAACACTGAAGCTTTCTTT. This rearrangement joins TRBV7-2 to TRBJ1-1, with D perhaps matching TRBD1 (6 bases). This CDR3 spans 14 amino acids. CDR1 and CDR2 (germline): SGHTA, FQGNSA. Trimming pared 4 bases from V and 0 bases from J, leaving 9 bases between.